This TCR beta chain was documented in a study of tumor-infiltrating lymphocytes in oesophageal squamous cell carcinoma. This clonotype turned up a few times. The CDR3 runs to 12 residues. Germline lookup yields CDR1 SGHVT and CDR2 SQSDAQ. V was trimmed by 5 bases and J by 5 bases, leaving 8 bases between them. TCRdb re-analysed the PCR reads in MiXCR, keeping a single row per CDR3 protein. The sample lists about 12,000 distinct CDR3 sequences; around 50% were seen once. Sequencing was done on a sample of esophageal tumor tissue. The clonotype originates from a female donor with esophageal squamous cell carcinoma. The J gene is TRBJ2-3, the V gene TRBV7-4; no clear D gene. The DNA of the CDR3 is TGTGCCAGCAGCCTACTCCGAGATACGCAGTATTTT. Amino acids: CASSLLRDTQYF. The full variable domain, completed using reference TRBV7-4 and TRBJ2-3, is GAGVSQSPRYKVAKRGRDVALRCDSISGHVTLYWYRQTLGQGSEVLTYSQSDAQRDKSGRPSGRFSAERPERSVSTLKIQRTEQGDSAVYLCASSLLRDTQYFGPGTRLTVL.